Below, 6 T cell receptor beta chains from the same sample are listed, as sequenced in a study of CD8+ T cells in alopecia areata. Isolated RNA was reverse transcribed into cDNA used as the sequencing template. Libraries were prepared by immunoSEQ multiplex PCR; TCRdb keeps only in-frame clonotypes and omits some of them. The table records 160,000 or so clones, 55% to 75% of them present only once. Documented treatment: oral pan-JAK inhibitor, 5-10 mg twice daily. The material sequenced was CD4+ T cells sorted from blood, taken at week 4, from a patient treated with tofacitinib. The receptors shown here come from a human donor with alopecia areata.

The rearrangement links TRBV29-1 to TRBJ2-7; tentative D call: TRBD2 (5 bases). Trimming took off 7 bases at V and 3 bases at J, with 13 bases between the two ends. The CDR3 totals 12 residues. The germline V gene encodes CDR1 SQVTM and CDR2 ANQGSEA. The CDR3 loop reads CSAAEGVYEQYF. The CDR3 nucleotides read TGCAGCGCTGCCGAGGGAGTCTACGAGCAGTACTTC.

The chain recombines TRBV19 with TRBJ1-5; the match to TRBD1 covers 8 bases. Germline CDR1 LNHDA, CDR2 SQIVND (reference sequence). This CDR3 region has 13 residues. With 4 bases clipped from V and 9 bases from J, the junction kept 5 bases outside the gene matches. CDR3 in amino acids: CASSRQGQGPQHF. CDR3 DNA sequence: TGTGCCAGTAGTAGACAGGGGCAAGGGCCCCAGCATTTT.

The chain joins TRBV30 to TRBJ2-2, with unresolved D. Trimming took off 3 bases at V and 0 bases at J, with 11 bases between the two ends. Germline assignment: CDR1 GTSNPN and CDR2 SVGIG (reference sequence). This CDR3 comprises 15 residues. CDR3 sequence reads: CAWSSGLANTGELFF. CDR3 nucleotide sequence: TGTGCCTGGAGCAGTGGATTGGCGAACACCGGGGAGCTGTTTTTT.

This chain connects TRBV30 to TRBJ2-7, with 8 nucleotides matching TRBD1. Trimming removed 1 base from V and 1 base from J; junction bases left unmatched: 9. Germline V lookup: CDR1 GTSNPN, CDR2 SVGIG (reference sequence). This CDR3 has 16 amino acids. The CDR3 protein is CAWSARWTGTSYEQYF. CDR3 in DNA: TGTGCCTGGAGTGCACGTTGGACAGGGACGTCCTACGAGCAGTACTTC.

This clone was counted a few times. The rearrangement uses TRBV10-3 and TRBJ2-7; D is perhaps TRBD1 or TRBD2 (6 bases each). V lost 4 bases, J lost 0 bases, and 10 bases lay in between. The CDR3 spans 14 residues. The germline gives CDR1 ENHRY, CDR2 SYGVKD. The CDR3 DNA reads TGTGCCATCAGTGTAGGGGGGACCTCCTACGAGCAGTACTTC. Translating it yields CAISVGGTSYEQYF.

The CDR3 sequence is CASSLYGNNEQFF. The DNA for the CDR3 is TGTGCCAGCAGCTTGTACGGGAACAATGAGCAGTTCTTC. The rearrangement joins TRBV13 to TRBJ2-1, with a weak D call TRBD2 (5 bases). V was clipped by 3 bases and J by 5 bases, with 8 bases between them. The CDR3 runs 13 residues. Germline loops: CDR1 PRHDT, CDR2 FYEKMQ (reference sequence).